This T cell receptor (beta chain) comes out of a study of T cell responses to AZD1222 COVID-19 vaccine. Some clones are missing from TCRdb's copy, which holds only in-frame ones; the method was immunoSEQ multiplex PCR. Found here are 150,000 or so clones, over 80% of them singletons; the top ten hold approximately 3.8%. From germline, CDR1 is MNHEY and CDR2 SVGAGI. V trimming: 7 bases; J trimming: 4 bases; junction bases outside the gene matches: 5. This CDR3 has 15 amino acids. Study observations and caveats: Spike was spanned by vaccine-associated CD4 TCRs, which were dominant at 160-218 and 743-854. Reportedly, nearly half of unique spike TCRs recognized epitopes outside B.1.351/B.1.1.7 mutations. Only after the peak T cell response were repertoires sampled. The donors showed a predominance of white British ancestry and of females, with possible underestimation of clonal diversity.

Details on this clone: Its matching antigen is unknown.

The sequencing used peripheral blood, collected 28 days after the second AZD1222 dose. This sequence joins TRBV6-5 and TRBJ2-1; 12 bases agree with TRBD2. This clonotype originated in an adult who received the AZD1222 COVID-19 vaccine. CDR3 sequence: CASMKGLAGYNEQFF. In DNA form, the CDR3 reads TGTGCCAGCATGAAAGGACTAGCGGGGTACAATGAGCAGTTCTTC.